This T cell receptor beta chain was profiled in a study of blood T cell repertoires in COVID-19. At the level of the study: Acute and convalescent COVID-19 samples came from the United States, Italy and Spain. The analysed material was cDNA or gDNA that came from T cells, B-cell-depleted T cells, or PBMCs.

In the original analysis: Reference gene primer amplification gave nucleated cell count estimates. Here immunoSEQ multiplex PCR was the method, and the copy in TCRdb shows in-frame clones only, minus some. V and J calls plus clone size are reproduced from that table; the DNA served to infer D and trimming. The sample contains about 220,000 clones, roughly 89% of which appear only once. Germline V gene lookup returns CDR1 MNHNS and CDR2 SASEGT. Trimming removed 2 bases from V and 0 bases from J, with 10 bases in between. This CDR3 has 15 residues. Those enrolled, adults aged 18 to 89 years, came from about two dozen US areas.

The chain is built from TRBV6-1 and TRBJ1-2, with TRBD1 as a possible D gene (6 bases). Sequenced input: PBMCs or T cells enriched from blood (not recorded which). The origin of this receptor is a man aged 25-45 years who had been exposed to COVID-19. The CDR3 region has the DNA TGTGCCAGCAGTGAACGGACAGTAACTAACTATGGCTACACCTTC. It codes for CASSERTVTNYGYTF.